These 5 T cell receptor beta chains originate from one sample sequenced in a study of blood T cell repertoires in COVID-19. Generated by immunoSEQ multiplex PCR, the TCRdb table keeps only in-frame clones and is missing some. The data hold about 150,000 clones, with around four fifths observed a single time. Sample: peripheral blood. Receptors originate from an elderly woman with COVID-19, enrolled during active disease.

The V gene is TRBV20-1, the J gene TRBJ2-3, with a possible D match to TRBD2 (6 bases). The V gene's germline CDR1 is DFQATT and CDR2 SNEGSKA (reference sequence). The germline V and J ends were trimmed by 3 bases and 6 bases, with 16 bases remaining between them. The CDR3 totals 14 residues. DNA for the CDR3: TGCAGTGCTAGTAAGAGCGGGCTGGGGGATACGCAGTATTTT. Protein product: CSASKSGLGDTQYF.

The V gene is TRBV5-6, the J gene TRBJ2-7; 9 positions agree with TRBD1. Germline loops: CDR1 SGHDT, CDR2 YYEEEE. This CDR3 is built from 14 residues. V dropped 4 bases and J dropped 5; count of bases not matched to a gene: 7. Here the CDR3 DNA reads TGTGCCAGCAGCGACACAGGGGGCGCGGACGAGCAGTACTTC. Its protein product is CASSDTGGADEQYF.

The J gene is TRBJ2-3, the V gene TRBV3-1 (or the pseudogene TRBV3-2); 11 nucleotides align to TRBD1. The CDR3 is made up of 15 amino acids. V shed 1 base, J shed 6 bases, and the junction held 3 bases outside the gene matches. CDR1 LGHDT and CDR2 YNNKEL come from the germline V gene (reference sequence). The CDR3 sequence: CASSQGDRGTDTQYF. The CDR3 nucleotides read TGTGCCAGCAGCCAAGGGGACAGGGGGACCGATACGCAGTATTTT.

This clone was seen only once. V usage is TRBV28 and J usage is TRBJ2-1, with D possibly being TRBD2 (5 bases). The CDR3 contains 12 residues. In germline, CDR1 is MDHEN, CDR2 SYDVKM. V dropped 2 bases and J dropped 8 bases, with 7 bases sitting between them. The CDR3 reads CASSLVRDEQFF. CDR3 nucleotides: TGTGCCAGCAGTTTAGTGCGGGATGAGCAGTTCTTC.

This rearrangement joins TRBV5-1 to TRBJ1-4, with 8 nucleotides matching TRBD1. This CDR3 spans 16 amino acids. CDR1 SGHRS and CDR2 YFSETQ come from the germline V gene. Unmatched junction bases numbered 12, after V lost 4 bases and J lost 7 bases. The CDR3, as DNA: TGCGCCAGCAGCCAGTCGACAGGGGCTTCGGGTGAAAAACTGTTTTTT. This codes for CASSQSTGASGEKLFF.